The sequence of this TCR beta chain was determined in a study of cytomegalovirus exposure and HLA in healthy donors. General study findings and limits: An analysis that came later showed most CMV-associated TCR beta chains appearing HLA-restricted. In an earlier analysis, productive rearrangement rates for most beta V segments clustered near 87% or 30%. For TCR beta chains, V- and J-gene trimming was later linked to a missense DCLRE1C variant. Reports state that TCR beta sequences accurately predicted most subjects' HLA-A and HLA-B alleles.

The PCR had 60 Vbeta and 13 Jbeta primers. Produced via immunoSEQ multiplex PCR; TCRdb's table is partial and in-frame only. The table has around 150,000 clones, over 70% seen once. Only a few counts were recorded for this clone. Its antigen is as yet unknown. The CDR3 is 17 residues long. CDR1 ENHRY and CDR2 SYGVKD come from the germline V gene. V was shortened by 3 bases and J by 4 bases, with 21 bases between the two germline ends. The TCR was taken from a male donor in good health and CMV-seronegative. The chain couples TRBV10-3 to TRBJ1-1; maybe TRBD1 (5 bases). Sample: PBMCs. The CDR3 DNA sequence: TGTGCCATCAGTGACCCCAGTTGGGGGGGGTTGGCCACTGAAGCTTTCTTT. It encodes CAISDPSWGGLATEAFF.